The clone carrying this T cell receptor beta chain was observed a single time. Its target is not known. Survey-level resolution applied to immunoSEQ assay v3.0. Data came from immunoSEQ multiplex PCR; TCRdb stores just in-frame clones and leaves some out. This repertoire shows 25,000 to 30,000 clones, about four fifths found once; its top ten account for 5.5%. This sample stems from a study of long-term antiretroviral therapy in people with HIV. The study drew at least one pre-ART and at least two post-ART PBMC samples from every donor. People in the study who had HIV all got their treatment in the United States. Study results and caveats: No data were available on ART adherence, viral resistance or therapy changes.

Germline CDR1 is MNHNS and CDR2 is SASEGT. The CDR3 contains 19 residues. Between the trimmed V and J ends, which lost 2 bases and 0 bases, there was a span of 17 bases. This receptor was identified in a woman in her 30s with HIV. This chain connects TRBV6-1 to TRBJ1-6; D gene ambiguous. Here the sequenced sample was unsorted PBMCs, taken 1.1 years before starting antiretroviral therapy. The DNA for the CDR3 is TGTGCCAGCAGTGAAAGGGAGTCCATCTTTACCTCCTATAATTCACCCCTCCACTTT. Its protein product is CASSERESIFTSYNSPLHF.